Each of the 17 T cell receptor beta chains below was sequenced from the same sample in a study of metastatic and nonmetastatic thyroid tumors. Among the patients, none had received any treatment before thyroid surgery. TCRdb used MiXCR to call clones anew from the PCR reads. In the table there are more than 12,000 clones, less than 30% of which are singletons. Sequenced material: tumor tissue. These TCRs come from a male donor with papillary thyroid cancer or a benign thyroid nodule (not recorded which). Some clones in this sample may be carry-over from other donors' samples.

This chain connects TRBV20-1 to TRBJ2-7, with D unclear. This CDR3 is 14 amino acids long. Germline V CDR1 and CDR2: DFQATT, SNEGSKA (reference sequence). With 0 bases removed from V and 6 bases from J, the gap between germline ends came to 15 bases. As DNA, the CDR3 is TGCAGTGCTAGAGATGTTGCAACCGTCGCCGAGCAGTACTTC. This sequence encodes CSARDVATVAEQYF.

This clone turned up a few times. In nucleotides, the CDR3 is TGTGCCAGCAGTGCGGGACTAGGTTCCTACGAGCAGTACTTC. This gives the protein CASSAGLGSYEQYF. The gene calls are TRBV27 and TRBJ2-7; 8 bases fit TRBD2. From germline, CDR1 is MNHEY and CDR2 SMNVEV (reference sequence). This CDR3 has 14 amino acids. V lost 5 bases and J lost 1; bases outside the gene matches: 4.

This clone was seen more than once but under ten times. The chain is built from TRBV20-1 and TRBJ2-7; D is uncertain. The V end was cut by 4 bases, the J end by 7 bases, with 11 bases between. The germline V gene has CDR1 DFQATT and CDR2 SNEGSKA (reference sequence). This CDR3 has 11 amino acids. The CDR3 loop is CSAIGLWEQYF. CDR3 nucleotide sequence: TGCAGTGCTATTGGTCTTTGGGAGCAGTACTTC.

In this sample, this clone is medium-sized (0.01 to 0.1%). The chain joins TRBV20-1 to TRBJ2-7; D is perhaps TRBD1 (6 bases). The V and J ends lost 6 bases and 5 bases respectively, with 23 bases between them. This CDR3 has 15 residues. Germline V gene sequence: CDR1 DFQATT, CDR2 SNEGSKA (reference sequence). The CDR3, as DNA: TGCAGTGCAACGACAGGCCTGGGTCTAACTGACGAGCAGTACTTC. It is translated as CSATTGLGLTDEQYF.

Only a few counts were recorded for this clone. The chain links TRBV24-1 to TRBJ2-2, with 7 bases fitting TRBD1. Germline CDR1 and CDR2: KGHDR and SFDVKD. Unmatched junction bases numbered 5, after V lost 7 bases and J lost 7 bases. This CDR3 spans 13 amino acids. This chain's CDR3 is CATRRQGNGELFF. CDR3 DNA: TGTGCCACCAGGAGACAGGGTAACGGGGAGCTGTTTTTT.

There are many counts of this clone. This sequence joins TRBV6-2 or TRBV6-3 and TRBJ2-7; a weak D match, TRBD2 (6 bases). Germline V CDR1 and CDR2: MNHEY, SVGEGT. CDR3 length: 14 residues. V was cut by 2 bases and J by 3 bases, with 11 bases left in between. CDR3 sequence reads: CASSYGGPVYEQYF. In DNA, the CDR3 is TGTGCCAGCAGTTACGGAGGGCCAGTCTACGAGCAGTACTTC.

This clone turned up a few times. At one end the junction does not follow the germline gene, possibly because of a read error. The V and J genes are TRBV6-2 or TRBV6-3 and TRBJ2-2, with TRBD1 matching over 9 bases. Germline CDR1 reads MNHEY; CDR2 reads SVGEGT. CDR3 size: 15 residues. The CDR3 protein is CASSIQGADTGQLFF. In nucleotides, the CDR3 is TGTGCCAGCAGTATACAGGGGGCAGACACCGGGCAGCTGTTTTTT.

Comment on this clone: One end of the junction does not line up with germline, which may come from a read error. This sequence joins TRBV18 and TRBJ2-7, with D perhaps matching TRBD2 (6 bases). The CDR3 has 20 amino acids. Germline CDR1 reads KGHSH; CDR2 reads LQKENI. In DNA form, the CDR3 reads TGTGCGAGCTCCCTCAAATGGGGGTCGGGAGTTGCGGGACCTACCTACGAGCAGTACTTC. This sequence encodes CASSLKWGSGVAGPTYEQYF.

The chain employs TRBV20-1 and TRBJ1-6, with D maybe TRBD1 (5 bases). Trimming pared 3 bases from V and 6 bases from J, leaving 18 bases between. The CDR3 has 16 residues. Germline-derived CDR1 and CDR2 are DFQATT and SNEGSKA (reference sequence). CDR3 sequence: CSASSYQGVINSPLHF. The CDR3 DNA reads TGCAGTGCTAGTTCATATCAGGGAGTGATTAATTCACCCCTCCACTTT.

This clone was counted ten times or more. The chain combines TRBV9 with TRBJ2-7; 7 positions match TRBD1. The CDR3 runs to 12 residues. Unmatched junction bases numbered 6, after V lost 10 bases and J lost 2 bases. Germline V gene lookup returns CDR1 SGDLS and CDR2 YYNGEE. The CDR3 protein is CASSTGTYEQYF. The CDR3 DNA is TGTGCCTCGTCGACAGGGACCTACGAGCAGTACTTC.

This clone was picked up many times. The gene calls are TRBV7-9 and TRBJ2-1, with 8 bases lining up with TRBD2. V trimming: 8 bases; J trimming: 5 bases; junction bases outside the gene matches: 5. Germline CDR1 and CDR2: SEHNR and FQNEAQ (reference sequence). This CDR3 is 13 amino acids long. The chain's CDR3 is CASGEAGDNEQFF. The CDR3 DNA is TGTGCCAGCGGAGAAGCGGGAGACAATGAGCAGTTCTTC. Full variable domain (outside the CDR3, taken from reference TRBV7-9 and TRBJ2-1): DTGVSQNPRHKITKRGQNVTFRCDPISEHNRLYWYRQTLGQGPEFLTYFQNEAQLEKSRLLSDRFSAERPKGSFSTLEIQRTEQGDSAMYLCASGEAGDNEQFFGPGTRLTVL.

This clone was observed at least ten times. V and J are TRBV6-1 and TRBJ1-5; unclear D gene. The germline V and J ends were trimmed by 10 bases and 2 bases, with 15 bases remaining between them. Germline CDR1 reads MNHNS; CDR2 reads SASEGT. The CDR3 sequence is 14 residues long. The CDR3 nucleotides are TGTGCCACCCACCGGAGGGAAGGCAATCAGCCCCAGCATTTT. Protein product: CATHRREGNQPQHF.

Note on this clone: Other DNA sequences within the sample encode an identical CDR3. The V call is TRBV28, the J call TRBJ2-3; possibly TRBD1 for D (6 bases). V was cut by 2 bases and J by 6 bases, with 24 bases left in between. The CDR3 contains 18 residues. Germline V gene lookup returns CDR1 MDHEN and CDR2 SYDVKM. The CDR3 nucleotides read TGTGCCAGCAGTTTACCCCGTCAGACAGGCGTCTCCACGGATACGCAGTATTTT. Translating it yields CASSLPRQTGVSTDTQYF. Using reference TRBV28 and TRBJ2-3 for the parts outside the CDR3, the full variable domain is DVKVTQSSRYLVKRTGEKVFLECVQDMDHENMFWYRQDPGLGLRLIYFSYDVKMKEKGDIPEGYSVSREKKERFSLILESASTNQTSMYLCASSLPRQTGVSTDTQYFGPGTRLTVL.

This clone was seen at least ten times. The chain has TRBV19 and TRBJ2-3; D ambiguous. Looked up from germline, CDR1 is LNHDA and CDR2 is SQIVND (reference sequence). The CDR3 length is 13 residues. V dropped 8 bases and J dropped 2 bases, with 11 bases sitting between them. CDR3 amino acids: CASSDFVTDTQYF. The CDR3 DNA is TGTGCCAGTTCCGACTTCGTCACAGATACGCAGTATTTT.

The sample holds many counts of this clone. J is TRBJ2-5 and V is TRBV6-5; 7 bases fit TRBD2. The CDR3 is 14 amino acids. J was trimmed by 5 bases and V by 0 bases; bases with no gene match: 3. Germline V lookup: CDR1 MNHEY, CDR2 SVGAGI. CDR3 in amino acids: CASSYSDGGETQYF. As DNA, the CDR3 is TGTGCCAGCAGTTACTCGGACGGGGGGGAGACCCAGTACTTC.

This clone occurred a few times. The chain employs TRBV5-6 and TRBJ1-2; no clear D. Germline V gene data show CDR1 as SGHDT and CDR2 as YYEEEE. V shed 5 bases and J shed 5 bases, with 22 bases lying between them. CDR3 length: 16 residues. The CDR3 region is CASSFGRFGGDYGYTF. The CDR3 nucleotides read TGTGCCAGCAGTTTTGGTCGGTTCGGCGGAGATTATGGCTACACCTTC.

This clone has a count of ten or more. The CDR3: CASSPGDQETQYF. The CDR3 DNA reads as TGTGCCAGCAGCCCAGGGGACCAAGAGACCCAGTACTTC. The rearrangement joins TRBV12-3 or TRBV12-4 to TRBJ2-5; a weak D match, TRBD1 (6 bases). Trimming stripped 6 bases from V and 0 bases from J, with 8 bases between. The CDR3 length is 13 residues.